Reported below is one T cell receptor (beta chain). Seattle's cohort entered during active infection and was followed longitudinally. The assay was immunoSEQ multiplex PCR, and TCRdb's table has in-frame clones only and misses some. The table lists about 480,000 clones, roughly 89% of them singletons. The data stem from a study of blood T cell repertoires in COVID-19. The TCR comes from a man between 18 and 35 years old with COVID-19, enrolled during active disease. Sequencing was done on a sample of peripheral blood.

The CDR3 DNA follows: TGTGCCAGCAGAGGACAGGTTACCTACGAGCAGTACTTC. Translation: CASRGQVTYEQYF. The J gene is TRBJ2-7, the V gene TRBV2; 7 bases line up with TRBD1. With V trimmed by 6 bases and J by 2 bases, 4 bases remained unmatched. Germline CDR1 reads SNHLY; CDR2 reads FYNNEI. The CDR3 is 13 amino acids.